Listed here is a single T cell receptor (beta chain). It was cDNA, reverse transcribed from extracted RNA, that served as the sequencing template. TCRdb keeps only in-frame clones here, not all; method: immunoSEQ multiplex PCR. This table has 150,000 or so clones, 87% appearing once. This entry comes from a study of CD8+ T cells in alopecia areata. Study context: The drug, oral tofacitinib, was given to treated patients at 5 to 10 mg twice daily. Tofacitinib dosing lasted 6 to 18 months, which was then followed by 6 months off drug.

Germline lookup yields CDR1 MGHDK and CDR2 SYGVNS. V lost 3 bases, J lost 5 bases, and 9 bases stayed unmatched. The CDR3 has 16 residues. Peripheral blood and lesional scalp punch biopsies were taken from alopecia areata patients. The sequenced sample was CD8+ T cells sorted from blood, obtained at week 0. This clonotype originated in a human donor with alopecia areata. The rearrangement joins TRBV25-1 to TRBJ2-7, with 11 bases lining up with TRBD1. Here the CDR3 DNA reads TGTGCCAGCAGTGAGCCAGGACAGGGGGCGGTAAACGAGCAGTACTTC. This sequence encodes CASSEPGQGAVNEQYF.